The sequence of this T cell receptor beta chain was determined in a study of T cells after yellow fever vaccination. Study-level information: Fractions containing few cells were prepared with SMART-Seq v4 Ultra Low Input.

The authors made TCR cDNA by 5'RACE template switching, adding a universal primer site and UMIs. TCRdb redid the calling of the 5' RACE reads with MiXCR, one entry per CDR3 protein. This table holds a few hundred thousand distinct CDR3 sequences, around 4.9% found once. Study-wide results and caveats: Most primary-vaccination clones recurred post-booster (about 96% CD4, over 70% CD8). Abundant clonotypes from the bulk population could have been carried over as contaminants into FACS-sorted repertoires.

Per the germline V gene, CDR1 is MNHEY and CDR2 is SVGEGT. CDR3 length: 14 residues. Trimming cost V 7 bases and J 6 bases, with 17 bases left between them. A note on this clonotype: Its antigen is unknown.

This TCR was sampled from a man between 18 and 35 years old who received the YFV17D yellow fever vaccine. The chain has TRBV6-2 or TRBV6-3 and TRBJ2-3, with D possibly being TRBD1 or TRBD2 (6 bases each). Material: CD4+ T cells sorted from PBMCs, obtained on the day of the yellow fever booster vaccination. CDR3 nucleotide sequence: TGTGCCAGCATCCCCCGGAGGGGGAGGGATACGCAGTATTTT. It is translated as CASIPRRGRDTQYF.